These T cell receptor beta chains were read from a single sample in a study of B cell selection in AIRE deficiency. The assay was immunoSEQ multiplex PCR, and TCRdb's table has in-frame clones only and misses some. The sample includes about 21,000 clones, 94% seen only once; the top ten take 1.5% to 2.5%. The sequenced sample consisted of Tregs sorted from PBMCs. These receptors were collected from a human donor with AIRE deficiency. Each CDR3 is given without its conserved first and last residue. The order of the fields is clone size, J gene, CDR3 length, V gene, CDR3 protein. Some rows have no size entry. The others give once, few or many, or a class for an expanded clone.

clone_size: NA; j_call: TRBJ1-2; cdr3_length: 14; v_call: TRBV11-3; cdr3_aa: ASRYRMGGANYGYT
clone_size: once; j_call: TRBJ2-4; cdr3_length: 12; v_call: TRBV18; cdr3_aa: ASSPSGGQNIQH
clone_size: NA; j_call: TRBJ2-2; cdr3_length: 12; v_call: TRBV18; cdr3_aa: ASNPTGGAGELF
clone_size: NA; j_call: TRBJ2-2; cdr3_length: 15; v_call: TRBV7-2; cdr3_aa: ASSLALTAFFVGELF
clone_size: NA; j_call: TRBJ1-4; cdr3_length: 12; v_call: TRBV19; cdr3_aa: ASRRTGDGEKLF
clone_size: NA; j_call: TRBJ2-7; cdr3_length: 14; v_call: TRBV2; cdr3_aa: ASSGRTSGTGYEQY
clone_size: NA; j_call: TRBJ2-3; cdr3_length: 12; v_call: TRBV4-1; cdr3_aa: ASSLGGGTDTQY
clone_size: once; j_call: TRBJ2-7; cdr3_length: 15; v_call: TRBV4-2; cdr3_aa: ASSQVGTRQGQSEQY
clone_size: NA; j_call: TRBJ2-2; cdr3_length: 13; v_call: TRBV12-5; cdr3_aa: ASCQYRTNTGELF
clone_size: NA; j_call: TRBJ1-4; cdr3_length: 14; v_call: TRBV19; cdr3_aa: ASKKGRTGPNEKLF
clone_size: NA; j_call: TRBJ2-3; cdr3_length: 13; v_call: TRBV18; cdr3_aa: ASSPPSGRWNTQY
clone_size: NA; j_call: TRBJ1-2; cdr3_length: 14; v_call: TRBV7-9; cdr3_aa: ASSLGGRRANYGYT
clone_size: NA; j_call: TRBJ1-5; cdr3_length: 11; v_call: TRBV19; cdr3_aa: ASSRQAGVAQH
clone_size: NA; j_call: TRBJ1-2; cdr3_length: 11; v_call: TRBV29-1; cdr3_aa: SVPGQGWEGYT
clone_size: once; j_call: TRBJ1-1; cdr3_length: 11; v_call: TRBV10-3; cdr3_aa: AIRRGMNTEAF
clone_size: NA; j_call: TRBJ1-3; cdr3_length: 12; v_call: TRBV2; cdr3_aa: ASKGPAAGNTIY
clone_size: NA; j_call: TRBJ2-1; cdr3_length: 14; v_call: TRBV9; cdr3_aa: ASSVGWRVSYNEQF
clone_size: NA; j_call: TRBJ2-3; cdr3_length: 12; v_call: TRBV9; cdr3_aa: ASSVERGTDTQY
clone_size: NA; j_call: TRBJ1-6; cdr3_length: 14; v_call: TRBV7-2; cdr3_aa: ASSLASTGYNSPLH
clone_size: NA; j_call: TRBJ1-1; cdr3_length: 11; v_call: TRBV5-1; cdr3_aa: ASSYQENTEAF
clone_size: NA; j_call: TRBJ2-1; cdr3_length: 11; v_call: TRBV7-4; cdr3_aa: ASSLGLDLEQF
clone_size: NA; j_call: TRBJ1-1; cdr3_length: 12; v_call: TRBV7-2; cdr3_aa: ASSWRGGSTEAF
clone_size: NA; j_call: TRBJ1-1; cdr3_length: 11; v_call: TRBV30; cdr3_aa: AWSLHMNTEAF
clone_size: NA; j_call: TRBJ1-5; cdr3_length: 12; v_call: TRBV19; cdr3_aa: ASSIQGYNQPQH
clone_size: NA; j_call: TRBJ1-5; cdr3_length: 13; v_call: TRBV30; cdr3_aa: AWSVQAGRNQPQH
clone_size: NA; j_call: TRBJ2-3; cdr3_length: 14; v_call: TRBV28; cdr3_aa: ASSPRGGEAFDTQY
clone_size: NA; j_call: TRBJ2-5; cdr3_length: 14; v_call: TRBV6-4; cdr3_aa: ARTWGGFLSQETQY
clone_size: NA; j_call: TRBJ1-5; cdr3_length: 11; v_call: TRBV16; cdr3_aa: ASRGTGNQPQH
clone_size: NA; j_call: TRBJ1-1; cdr3_length: 14; v_call: TRBV10-2; cdr3_aa: ASSPRRGLGNTEAF
clone_size: NA; j_call: TRBJ2-7; cdr3_length: 14; v_call: TRBV28; cdr3_aa: ASSPRKGAYGTEQY
clone_size: NA; j_call: TRBJ2-7; cdr3_length: 14; v_call: TRBV4-2; cdr3_aa: ASSLGPDKNLYEQY
clone_size: NA; j_call: TRBJ2-1; cdr3_length: 13; v_call: TRBV19; cdr3_aa: ASSRTSGIRNEQF
clone_size: NA; j_call: TRBJ2-2; cdr3_length: 17; v_call: TRBV5-1; cdr3_aa: ASSSPPGTSGILTGELF